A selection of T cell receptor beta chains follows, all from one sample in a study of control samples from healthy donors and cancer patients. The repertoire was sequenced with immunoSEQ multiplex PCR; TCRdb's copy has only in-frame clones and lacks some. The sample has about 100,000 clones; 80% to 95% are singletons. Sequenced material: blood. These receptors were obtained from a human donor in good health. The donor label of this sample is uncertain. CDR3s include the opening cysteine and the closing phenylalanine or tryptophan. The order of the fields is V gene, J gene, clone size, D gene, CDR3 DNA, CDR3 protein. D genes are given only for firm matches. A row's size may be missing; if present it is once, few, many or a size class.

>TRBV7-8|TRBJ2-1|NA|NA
TGTGCCAGCAGCTCTAGGGATGAGCAGTTCTTC
CASSSRDEQFF
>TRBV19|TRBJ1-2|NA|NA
TGTGCCAGCCGACACGGTTATGGCTACACCTTC
CASRHGYGYTF
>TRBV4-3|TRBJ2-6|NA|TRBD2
TGCGCCAGCAGCCAAGAGGCGGGGGCTGGGGCCAACGTCCTGACTTTC
CASSQEAGAGANVLTF
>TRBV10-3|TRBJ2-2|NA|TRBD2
TGTGCCATCAGTGAGGGGACTATCACCGGGGAGCTGTTTTTT
CAISEGTITGELFF
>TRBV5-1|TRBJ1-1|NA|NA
TGCGCCAGCAGCCCGAGGGGGTCCATGAACACTGAAGCTTTCTTT
CASSPRGSMNTEAFF
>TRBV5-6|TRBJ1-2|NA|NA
TGTGCCAGCAGCTTGGGGAGGGCTGGCGGCTACACCTTC
CASSLGRAGGYTF
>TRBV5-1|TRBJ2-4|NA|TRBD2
TGCGCCAGCAGCTTGGGGGGGGGCAAAAACATTCAGTACTTC
CASSLGGGKNIQYF
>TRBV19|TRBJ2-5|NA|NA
TGTGCCAGTAGTATACGGGGGCCCCACCAAGAGACCCAGTACTTC
CASSIRGPHQETQYF
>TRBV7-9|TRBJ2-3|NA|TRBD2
TGTGCCAGCAGCTTGGGTCTTAGCGGGGGCACAGATACGCAGTATTTT
CASSLGLSGGTDTQYF
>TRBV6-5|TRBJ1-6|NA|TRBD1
TGTGCCAGCTCTGTTCGACAGGGGATTTCACCCCTCCACTTT
CASSVRQGISPLHF
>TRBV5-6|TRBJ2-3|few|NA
TGTGCCAGCAGCTTGGGGTCTCTTCGGGATACGCAGTATTTT
CASSLGSLRDTQYF
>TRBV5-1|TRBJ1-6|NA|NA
TGCGCCAGCAGCTTGGAGAACACTGCTAATTCACCCCTCCACTTT
CASSLENTANSPLHF
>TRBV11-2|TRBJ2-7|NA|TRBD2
TGTGCCAGCAGCACCCGACTAGCGGGGGGAAACTACGAGCAGTACTTC
CASSTRLAGGNYEQYF
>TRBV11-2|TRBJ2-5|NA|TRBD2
TGTGCCAGCAGCGTGAATGGCGGGGGGGCGTTTGTGGAGACCCAGTACTTC
CASSVNGGGAFVETQYF
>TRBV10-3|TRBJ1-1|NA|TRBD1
TGTGCCATCACCCAGGGACAGGGGAACACTGAAGCTTTCTTT
CAITQGQGNTEAFF
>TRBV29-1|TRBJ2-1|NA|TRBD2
TGCAGCGTTGACACTAGCGGGGGGGGCAATGAGCAGTTCTTC
CSVDTSGGGNEQFF
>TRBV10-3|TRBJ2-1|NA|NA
TGTGCCATCAGTGAGTCGGAGGGGGCTCTAAACAATGAGCAGTTCTTC
CAISESEGALNNEQFF
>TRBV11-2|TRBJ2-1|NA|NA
TGTGCCAGCAGCTTAGATCCCGGGGAAAGCTCCTACAATGAGCAGTTCTTC
CASSLDPGESSYNEQFF
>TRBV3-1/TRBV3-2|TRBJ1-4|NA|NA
TGTGCCAGCAGCCAAGACTACATTAATGAAAAACTGTTTTTT
CASSQDYINEKLFF
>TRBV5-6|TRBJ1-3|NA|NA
TGTGCCAGCAGCTTGGGGGTTACAGCGGGAAACACCATATATTTT
CASSLGVTAGNTIYF
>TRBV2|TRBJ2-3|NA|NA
TGTGCCAGCAGTGTAATGGGGGGCGGCGGGGGTACGCAGTATTTT
CASSVMGGGGGTQYF
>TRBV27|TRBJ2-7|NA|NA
TGTGCCAGCAGTCGGGAATGGAGGCGGACGACCCACGAGCAGTACTTC
CASSREWRRTTHEQYF